The count of the clone carrying this T cell receptor (beta chain) is one. Antigen: not known. The CDR3 has 13 residues. The germline gives CDR1 MGHDK, CDR2 SYGVNS. The V end lost 3 bases, the J end lost 9 bases, and 15 bases lay between the germline ends. The assay was immunoSEQ multiplex PCR, and TCRdb's table has in-frame clones only and misses some. The data hold 200,000 to 300,000 clones, with over 85% observed a single time. The data originate from a study of T cell responses to AZD1222 COVID-19 vaccine. Across the study: Investigators merged groups given second doses at roughly 4 or roughly 12 weeks. The study, taken as a whole, reports: Only six or seven AZD1222 recipients tested seropositive at baseline. Spike-specific TCRs gained breadth and depth after people received two AZD1222 doses.

The chain is built from TRBV25-1 and TRBJ2-7; D assignment may be TRBD1 or TRBD2 (5 bases each). The source of this sequence is an adult in good health. Sequenced material: peripheral blood, taken on day 0 of AZD1222 vaccination. CDR3 DNA: TGTGCCAGCAGTGAGGGGGATCTCGGCGGGCAGTACTTC. It yields the protein CASSEGDLGGQYF.